These T cell receptor beta chains were read from a single sample in a study of blood T cell repertoires in COVID-19. Clones were sequenced by immunoSEQ multiplex PCR, and TCRdb holds only the in-frame ones, with some missing. The table has fewer than 300,000 clones, about 76% seen once. The sequenced sample was peripheral blood. The receptors were sampled from a woman aged 55-70 years with active or convalescent COVID-19. The CDR3 runs from the conserved cysteine through the conserved F or W. D genes are given only for firm matches. Size is omitted from some rows. Given values are once, few, many or a class for expanded clones.

v_gene: TRBV5-6
abundance: once
j_gene: TRBJ1-3
d_gene: -
CDR3nt: TGTGCCAGCAGCTTCTTTTCAGGGGTGACTGGAAACACCATATATTTT
CDR3aa: CASSFFSGVTGNTIYF

v_gene: TRBV7-2
abundance: -
j_gene: TRBJ1-5
d_gene: -
CDR3nt: TGTGCCAGCAGCTTAGCCCCAGGGCCTAATCAGCCCCAGCATTTT
CDR3aa: CASSLAPGPNQPQHF

v_gene: TRBV4-3
abundance: few
j_gene: TRBJ1-4
d_gene: TRBD1
CDR3nt: TGCGCCAGCAGCCAAGCACGAGACAGGGGTAATGAAAAACTGTTTTTT
CDR3aa: CASSQARDRGNEKLFF

v_gene: TRBV3-1/TRBV3-2
abundance: -
j_gene: TRBJ2-7
d_gene: -
CDR3nt: TGTGCCAGCAGCCAAGGACACCGGGACAATCCCTACGAGCAGTACTTC
CDR3aa: CASSQGHRDNPYEQYF

v_gene: TRBV2
abundance: -
j_gene: TRBJ2-1
d_gene: TRBD1
CDR3nt: TGTGCCAGCAGTGGGCGACAGGGGTGGGACAATGAGCAGTTCTTC
CDR3aa: CASSGRQGWDNEQFF

v_gene: TRBV7-2
abundance: -
j_gene: TRBJ2-5
d_gene: TRBD2
CDR3nt: TGTGCCAGCAGCGTACACGCAGCGGGGGAGCAAGAGACCCAGTACTTC
CDR3aa: CASSVHAAGEQETQYF

v_gene: TRBV14
abundance: -
j_gene: TRBJ2-2
d_gene: -
CDR3nt: TGTGCCAGCAGCCAAGCCAGAATAGGGGGCGGGGAGCTGTTTTTT
CDR3aa: CASSQARIGGGELFF

v_gene: TRBV5-1
abundance: -
j_gene: TRBJ2-2
d_gene: TRBD2
CDR3nt: TGCGCCAGCAGTGCTAGCGGGGGTTTGGAGGAGCTGTTTTTT
CDR3aa: CASSASGGLEELFF

v_gene: TRBV9
abundance: -
j_gene: TRBJ2-2
d_gene: -
CDR3nt: TGTGCCAGCAGCCAAAGCACGGTCAACACCGGGGAGCTGTTTTTT
CDR3aa: CASSQSTVNTGELFF

v_gene: TRBV5-4
abundance: -
j_gene: TRBJ1-3
d_gene: -
CDR3nt: TGTGCCAGCAGCTTGGGTGGACAGCTGAGGAACACCATATATTTT
CDR3aa: CASSLGGQLRNTIYF

v_gene: TRBV12-3/TRBV12-4
abundance: -
j_gene: TRBJ1-5
d_gene: -
CDR3nt: TGTGCCAGCAGGGGTACAGAACAGCCCCAGCATTTT
CDR3aa: CASRGTEQPQHF

v_gene: TRBV6-6
abundance: -
j_gene: TRBJ1-1
d_gene: -
CDR3nt: TGTGCCAGCAGCTTACTGCCACCGACGGGGAACACTGAAGCTTTCTTT
CDR3aa: CASSLLPPTGNTEAFF

v_gene: TRBV3-1/TRBV3-2
abundance: -
j_gene: TRBJ2-7
d_gene: TRBD1
CDR3nt: TGTGCCAGCAGCCAAGATATGCCAGGGGGCTCCTACGAGCAGTACTTC
CDR3aa: CASSQDMPGGSYEQYF

v_gene: TRBV15
abundance: -
j_gene: TRBJ1-3
d_gene: TRBD1
CDR3nt: TGTGCCACCAGCCAGGACAGGGCAACCATAGGGGCCATATATTTT
CDR3aa: CATSQDRATIGAIYF

v_gene: TRBV24-1
abundance: -
j_gene: TRBJ2-3
d_gene: -
CDR3nt: TGTGCCACCAGTGATTCAGGGGTAGGGGATTCAGATACGCAGTATTTT
CDR3aa: CATSDSGVGDSDTQYF

v_gene: TRBV7-2
abundance: -
j_gene: TRBJ2-7
d_gene: TRBD2
CDR3nt: TGTGCCAGCAGCTTACAGGGGACTAGCAGAGAGCAGTACTTC
CDR3aa: CASSLQGTSREQYF

v_gene: TRBV19
abundance: few
j_gene: TRBJ1-2
d_gene: -
CDR3nt: TGTGCCAGTAATCCCCGGAATCTAGGCGGGGGTGGCTACACCTTC
CDR3aa: CASNPRNLGGGGYTF

v_gene: TRBV11-2
abundance: -
j_gene: TRBJ2-1
d_gene: -
CDR3nt: TGTGCCAGCAGCTTAGACCTCCGCTACAGAAATGAGCAGTTCTTC
CDR3aa: CASSLDLRYRNEQFF

v_gene: TRBV7-8
abundance: -
j_gene: TRBJ2-7
d_gene: -
CDR3nt: TGTGCCAGCAGCCGCAGGGGATCCTACGAGCAGTACTTC
CDR3aa: CASSRRGSYEQYF

v_gene: TRBV27
abundance: few
j_gene: TRBJ2-3
d_gene: -
CDR3nt: TGTGCCAGCAGTCCCAACACAGATACGCAGTATTTT
CDR3aa: CASSPNTDTQYF

v_gene: TRBV10-3
abundance: -
j_gene: TRBJ2-3
d_gene: -
CDR3nt: TGTGCCATCAGTGGAGTGGGGGGGCCCCCCACAGATACGCAGTATTTT
CDR3aa: CAISGVGGPPTDTQYF

v_gene: TRBV21-1
abundance: -
j_gene: TRBJ2-7
d_gene: -
CDR3nt: TGTGCCAGCAGCTCGTTAGGGCCGACTAGCGGGTTGGGTAACGAGCAGTACTTC
CDR3aa: CASSSLGPTSGLGNEQYF

v_gene: TRBV7-9
abundance: once
j_gene: TRBJ2-3
d_gene: TRBD2
CDR3nt: TGTGCCAGCAGCTTAGGGGTTAGCGGGGACACAGATACGCAGTATTTT
CDR3aa: CASSLGVSGDTDTQYF

v_gene: TRBV6-6
abundance: -
j_gene: TRBJ1-6
d_gene: TRBD1
CDR3nt: TGTGCCAGCAGTGGAGGGACAGGGAGTTCACCCCTCCACTTT
CDR3aa: CASSGGTGSSPLHF

v_gene: TRBV5-1
abundance: -
j_gene: TRBJ2-1
d_gene: TRBD2
CDR3nt: TGCGCCAGCAGCAATAGCGGGGATACCTACAATGAGCAGTTCTTC
CDR3aa: CASSNSGDTYNEQFF

v_gene: TRBV6-5
abundance: -
j_gene: TRBJ2-5
d_gene: TRBD2
CDR3nt: TGTGCCAGCAGTTTATTCGGACTAGCGGGCGGGGAGACCCAGTACTTC
CDR3aa: CASSLFGLAGGETQYF

v_gene: TRBV7-9
abundance: once
j_gene: TRBJ2-1
d_gene: -
CDR3nt: TGTGCCAGCAGCTTAGCACGGGAATACAATGAGCAGTTCTTC
CDR3aa: CASSLAREYNEQFF

v_gene: TRBV19
abundance: -
j_gene: TRBJ2-7
d_gene: TRBD1
CDR3nt: TGTGCCAGTAGTATCAACCATTCCGGGACAGGGCGCTCCGAGCAGTACTTC
CDR3aa: CASSINHSGTGRSEQYF

v_gene: TRBV12-5
abundance: -
j_gene: TRBJ2-5
d_gene: TRBD1
CDR3nt: TGTGCTAGTGGCCCCGGGACAGGGCTCTACCAAGAGACCCAGTACTTC
CDR3aa: CASGPGTGLYQETQYF

v_gene: TRBV6-1
abundance: -
j_gene: TRBJ2-4
d_gene: -
CDR3nt: TGTGCCAGCAGTGAGACGACTTTACTAGCCAAAAACATTCAGTACTTC
CDR3aa: CASSETTLLAKNIQYF

v_gene: TRBV10-3
abundance: -
j_gene: TRBJ2-7
d_gene: -
CDR3nt: TGTGCCATCAGGGGAGTTGATCTCGACTACGAGCAGTACTTC
CDR3aa: CAIRGVDLDYEQYF

v_gene: TRBV30
abundance: -
j_gene: TRBJ1-2
d_gene: -
CDR3nt: TGTGCCTGGATCAGGGAGGGCTATGGCTACACCTTC
CDR3aa: CAWIREGYGYTF

v_gene: TRBV4-2
abundance: -
j_gene: TRBJ1-5
d_gene: TRBD1
CDR3nt: TGTGCCAGCAGCCAAGAGGACAGGGGGTTAGATCAGCCCCAGCATTTT
CDR3aa: CASSQEDRGLDQPQHF

v_gene: TRBV11-3
abundance: -
j_gene: TRBJ2-1
d_gene: TRBD1
CDR3nt: TGTGCCAGCAGCCAAGGACAGGGGGCCTACAATGAGCAGTTCTTC
CDR3aa: CASSQGQGAYNEQFF

v_gene: TRBV7-8
abundance: -
j_gene: TRBJ2-5
d_gene: -
CDR3nt: TGTGCCAGCAGCTTAGGGCCAAAGAACATTCAAGAGACCCAGTACTTC
CDR3aa: CASSLGPKNIQETQYF

v_gene: TRBV5-4
abundance: -
j_gene: TRBJ2-2
d_gene: -
CDR3nt: TGTGCCAGCAGCCGAAGGACACAAGGGAACACCGGGGAGCTGTTTTTT
CDR3aa: CASSRRTQGNTGELFF

v_gene: TRBV28
abundance: -
j_gene: TRBJ1-6
d_gene: -
CDR3nt: TGTGCCAGCAGTTTTCGGAAGGGGATGGGCAGAGGTTCACCCCTCCACTTT
CDR3aa: CASSFRKGMGRGSPLHF

v_gene: TRBV7-2
abundance: few
j_gene: TRBJ1-2
d_gene: -
CDR3nt: TGTGCCAGCAGCTTAGATCATCGGGGGGCATTCTATGGCTACACCTTC
CDR3aa: CASSLDHRGAFYGYTF

v_gene: TRBV7-7
abundance: -
j_gene: TRBJ2-6
d_gene: -
CDR3nt: TGTGCCAGCACCCCCTTACTATTAGCCTCTGGGGCCAACGTCCTGACTTTC
CDR3aa: CASTPLLLASGANVLTF

v_gene: TRBV7-3
abundance: -
j_gene: TRBJ2-5
d_gene: TRBD2
CDR3nt: TGTGCCAGCAGTTTAGCGGGGGAGTACCAAGAGACCCAGTACTTC
CDR3aa: CASSLAGEYQETQYF

v_gene: TRBV6-5
abundance: -
j_gene: TRBJ2-7
d_gene: TRBD1
CDR3nt: TGTGCCAGCGGTAAACAGGGGGCGGGCGAGCAGTACTTC
CDR3aa: CASGKQGAGEQYF

v_gene: TRBV5-1
abundance: -
j_gene: TRBJ1-1
d_gene: TRBD1
CDR3nt: TGCGCCAGCAGCTCCGGACAGGGGGTTGTGACTGAAGCTTTCTTT
CDR3aa: CASSSGQGVVTEAFF

v_gene: TRBV29-1
abundance: -
j_gene: TRBJ2-3
d_gene: TRBD1
CDR3nt: TGCAGCGTTGAGAAGGGACAGGCCACAGATACGCAGTATTTT
CDR3aa: CSVEKGQATDTQYF

v_gene: TRBV15
abundance: -
j_gene: TRBJ1-4
d_gene: TRBD1
CDR3nt: TGTGCCACCAGCAGCGAGGCCGCAGGGACAGTCGATAATGAAAAACTGTTTTTT
CDR3aa: CATSSEAAGTVDNEKLFF

v_gene: TRBV27
abundance: -
j_gene: TRBJ2-7
d_gene: -
CDR3nt: TGTGCCAGCAGTCCTGGGGGGATTTCCTACGAGCAGTACTTC
CDR3aa: CASSPGGISYEQYF

v_gene: TRBV3-1/TRBV3-2
abundance: -
j_gene: TRBJ1-1
d_gene: -
CDR3nt: TGTGCCAGCAGCCAAGCCTTCCAGGACACTGAAGCTTTCTTT
CDR3aa: CASSQAFQDTEAFF

v_gene: TRBV9
abundance: -
j_gene: TRBJ2-1
d_gene: TRBD1
CDR3nt: TGTGCCAGCAGCGGAGACACCGACAGGGGCAATGAGCAGTTCTTC
CDR3aa: CASSGDTDRGNEQFF

v_gene: TRBV6-6
abundance: -
j_gene: TRBJ2-1
d_gene: -
CDR3nt: TGTGCCAGCACACACGGGAGCTCCTACAATGAGCAGTTCTTC
CDR3aa: CASTHGSSYNEQFF

v_gene: TRBV19
abundance: -
j_gene: TRBJ1-2
d_gene: TRBD1
CDR3nt: TGTGCCTCGAGGACAGGGGGAAACTATGGCTACACCTTC
CDR3aa: CASRTGGNYGYTF

v_gene: TRBV11-2
abundance: -
j_gene: TRBJ2-1
d_gene: TRBD2
CDR3nt: TGTGCCAGCACCTTGGGAGCGGGGGGGTACAATGAGCAGTTCTTC
CDR3aa: CASTLGAGGYNEQFF

v_gene: TRBV1
abundance: -
j_gene: TRBJ2-3
d_gene: -
CDR3nt: -
CDR3aa: CTSPPVGQGTDTQYF

v_gene: TRBV7-9
abundance: few
j_gene: TRBJ1-1
d_gene: -
CDR3nt: TGTGCCAGCAGCTCTTTTGCGGACACTGAAGCTTTCTTT
CDR3aa: CASSSFADTEAFF

v_gene: TRBV25-1
abundance: -
j_gene: TRBJ2-3
d_gene: -
CDR3nt: TGTGCCAGCAACGGGTGGCCCACAGATACGCAGTATTTT
CDR3aa: CASNGWPTDTQYF

v_gene: TRBV12-3/TRBV12-4
abundance: once
j_gene: TRBJ1-2
d_gene: -
CDR3nt: TGTGCCAGCAGTCGGAGGGGCTTGGATGGCTACACCTTC
CDR3aa: CASSRRGLDGYTF